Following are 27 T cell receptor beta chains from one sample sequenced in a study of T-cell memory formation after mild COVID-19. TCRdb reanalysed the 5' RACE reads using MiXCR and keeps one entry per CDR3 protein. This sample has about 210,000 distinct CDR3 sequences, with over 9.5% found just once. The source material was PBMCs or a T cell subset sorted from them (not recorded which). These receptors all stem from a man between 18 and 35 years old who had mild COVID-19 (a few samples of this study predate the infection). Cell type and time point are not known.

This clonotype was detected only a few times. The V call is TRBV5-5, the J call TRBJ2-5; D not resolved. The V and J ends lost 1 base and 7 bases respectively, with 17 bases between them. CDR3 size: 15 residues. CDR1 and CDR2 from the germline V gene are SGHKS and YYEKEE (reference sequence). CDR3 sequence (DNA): TGTGCCAGCAGCTTGTCCGTGACGGGCTTTGCGACCCAGTACTTC. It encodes CASSLSVTGFATQYF.

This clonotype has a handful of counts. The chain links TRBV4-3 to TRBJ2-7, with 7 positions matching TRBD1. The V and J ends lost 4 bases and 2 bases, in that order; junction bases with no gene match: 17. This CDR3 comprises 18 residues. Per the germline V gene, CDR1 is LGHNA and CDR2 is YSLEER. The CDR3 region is CASSRAMSGQTTPYEQYV. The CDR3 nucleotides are TGCGCCAGCAGCCGGGCGATGTCGGGACAGACGACACCCTACGAGCAGTACGTC.

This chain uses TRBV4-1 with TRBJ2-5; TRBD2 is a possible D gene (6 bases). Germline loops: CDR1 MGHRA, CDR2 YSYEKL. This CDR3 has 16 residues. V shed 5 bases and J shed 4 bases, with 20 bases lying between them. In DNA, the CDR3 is TGCGCCAGCAGCTCTCAAGGACTATTAAGAGGAGAGACCCAGTACTTC. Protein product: CASSSQGLLRGETQYF.

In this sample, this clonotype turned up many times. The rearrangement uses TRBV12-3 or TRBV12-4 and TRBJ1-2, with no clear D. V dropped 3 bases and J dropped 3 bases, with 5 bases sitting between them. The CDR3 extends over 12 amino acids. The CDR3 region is CASSFSDYGYTF. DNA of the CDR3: TGTGCCAGCAGTTTCTCCGACTATGGCTACACCTTC.

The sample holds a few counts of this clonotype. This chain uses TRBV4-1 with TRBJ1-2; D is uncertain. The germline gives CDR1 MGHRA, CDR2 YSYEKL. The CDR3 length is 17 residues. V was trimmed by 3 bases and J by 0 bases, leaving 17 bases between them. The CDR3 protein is CASSQTTLRASNYGYTF. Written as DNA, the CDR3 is TGCGCCAGCAGCCAGACAACCCTTAGGGCATCTAACTATGGCTACACCTTC.

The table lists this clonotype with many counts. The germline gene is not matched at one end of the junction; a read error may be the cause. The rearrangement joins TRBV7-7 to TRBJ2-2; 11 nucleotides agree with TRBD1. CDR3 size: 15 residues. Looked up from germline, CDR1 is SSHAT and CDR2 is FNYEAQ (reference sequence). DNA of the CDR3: TGTGCTAGCAGCTTAGGACAGGGGGCAGCCGGGGAGCTGTTTTTT. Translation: CASSLGQGAAGELFF.

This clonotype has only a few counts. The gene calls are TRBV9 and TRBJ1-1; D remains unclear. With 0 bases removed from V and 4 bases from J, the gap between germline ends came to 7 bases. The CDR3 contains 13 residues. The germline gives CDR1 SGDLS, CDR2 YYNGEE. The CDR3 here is CASSVDRSTEAFF. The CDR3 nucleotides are TGTGCCAGCAGCGTAGACCGGAGCACTGAAGCTTTCTTT.

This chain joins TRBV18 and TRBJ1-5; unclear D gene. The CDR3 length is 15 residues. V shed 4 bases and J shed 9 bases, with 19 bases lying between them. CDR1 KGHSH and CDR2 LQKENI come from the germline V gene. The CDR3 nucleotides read TGTGCCAGCTCACAACTCCGGGCTCCCGAAGGGCCCCAGCATTTT. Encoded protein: CASSQLRAPEGPQHF.

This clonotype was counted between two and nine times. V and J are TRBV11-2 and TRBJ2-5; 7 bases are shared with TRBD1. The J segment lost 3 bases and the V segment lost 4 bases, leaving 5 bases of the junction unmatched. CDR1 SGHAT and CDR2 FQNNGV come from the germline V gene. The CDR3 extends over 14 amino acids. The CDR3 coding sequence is TGTGCCAGCAGCTCCCGGACAGGAAAAGAGACCCAGTACTTC. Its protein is CASSSRTGKETQYF.

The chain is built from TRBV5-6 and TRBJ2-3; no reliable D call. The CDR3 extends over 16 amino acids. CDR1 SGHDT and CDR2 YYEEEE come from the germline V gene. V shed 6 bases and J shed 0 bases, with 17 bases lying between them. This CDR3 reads CASTDTAFSSTDTQYF. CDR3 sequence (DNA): TGTGCCAGCACCGACACAGCGTTCTCTAGCACAGATACGCAGTATTTT.

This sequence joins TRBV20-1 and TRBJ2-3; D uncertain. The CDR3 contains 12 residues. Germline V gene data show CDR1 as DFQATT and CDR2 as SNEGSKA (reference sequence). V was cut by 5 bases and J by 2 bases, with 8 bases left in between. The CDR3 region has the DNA TGCAGTGCTTATCGGAACACAGATACGCAGTATTTT. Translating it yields CSAYRNTDTQYF.

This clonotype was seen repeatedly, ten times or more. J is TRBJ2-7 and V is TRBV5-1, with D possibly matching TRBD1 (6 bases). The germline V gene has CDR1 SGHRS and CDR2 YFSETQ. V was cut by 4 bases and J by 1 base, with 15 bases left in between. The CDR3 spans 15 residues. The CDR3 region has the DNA TGCGCCAGCAGCCCTGACTCGACAGGTTCCTACGAGCAGTACGTC. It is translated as CASSPDSTGSYEQYV.

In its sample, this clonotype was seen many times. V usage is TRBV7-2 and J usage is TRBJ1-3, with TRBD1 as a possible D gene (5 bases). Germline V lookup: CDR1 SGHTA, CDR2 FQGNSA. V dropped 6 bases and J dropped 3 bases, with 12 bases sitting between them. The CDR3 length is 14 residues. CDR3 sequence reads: CASSQRGDGNTIYF. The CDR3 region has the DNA TGTGCCAGCAGTCAGAGGGGTGATGGAAACACCATATATTTT.

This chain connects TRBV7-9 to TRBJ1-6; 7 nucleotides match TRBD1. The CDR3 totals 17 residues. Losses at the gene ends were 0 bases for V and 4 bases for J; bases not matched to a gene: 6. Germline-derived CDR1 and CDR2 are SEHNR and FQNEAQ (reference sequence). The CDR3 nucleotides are TGTGCCAGCAGCTTAGCTGCAGGGGGATATTATAATTCACCCCTCCACTTT. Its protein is CASSLAAGGYYNSPLHF.

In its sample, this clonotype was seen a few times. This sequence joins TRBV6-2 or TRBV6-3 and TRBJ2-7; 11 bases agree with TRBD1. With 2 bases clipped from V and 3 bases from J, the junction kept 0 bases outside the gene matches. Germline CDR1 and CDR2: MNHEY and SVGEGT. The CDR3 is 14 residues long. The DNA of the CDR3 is TGTGCCAGCAGTTACGGGACAGGGGGCTACGAGCAGTACGTC. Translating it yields CASSYGTGGYEQYV.

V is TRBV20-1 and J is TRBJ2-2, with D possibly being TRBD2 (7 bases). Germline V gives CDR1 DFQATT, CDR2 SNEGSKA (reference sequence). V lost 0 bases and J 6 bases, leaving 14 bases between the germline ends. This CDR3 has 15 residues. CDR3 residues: CSARDPQGRAGELFF. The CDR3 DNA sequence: TGCAGTGCTAGAGATCCTCAGGGGAGGGCCGGGGAGCTGTTTTTT.

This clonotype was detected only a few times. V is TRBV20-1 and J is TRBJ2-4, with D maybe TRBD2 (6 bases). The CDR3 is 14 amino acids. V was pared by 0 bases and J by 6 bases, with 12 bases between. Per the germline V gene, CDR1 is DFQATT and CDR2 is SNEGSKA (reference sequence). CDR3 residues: CSARDQGGANIQYF. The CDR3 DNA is TGCAGTGCTAGAGATCAGGGAGGCGCAAACATTCAGTACTTC.

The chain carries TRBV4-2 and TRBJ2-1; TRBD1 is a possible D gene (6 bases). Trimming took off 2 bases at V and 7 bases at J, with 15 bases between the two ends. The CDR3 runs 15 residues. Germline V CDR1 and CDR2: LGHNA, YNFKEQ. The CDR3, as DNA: TGTGCCAGCAGCCAAATAACAGGGCGTGGGAATGAGCAGTTCTTC. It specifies CASSQITGRGNEQFF.

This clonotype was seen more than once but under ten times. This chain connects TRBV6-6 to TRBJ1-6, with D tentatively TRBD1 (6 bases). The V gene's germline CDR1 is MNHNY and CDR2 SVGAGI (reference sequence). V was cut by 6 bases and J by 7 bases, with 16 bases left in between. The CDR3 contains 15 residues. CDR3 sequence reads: CASSLKRQVNSPLHF. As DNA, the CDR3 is TGTGCCAGCAGCCTCAAGAGACAGGTCAATTCACCCCTCCACTTT.

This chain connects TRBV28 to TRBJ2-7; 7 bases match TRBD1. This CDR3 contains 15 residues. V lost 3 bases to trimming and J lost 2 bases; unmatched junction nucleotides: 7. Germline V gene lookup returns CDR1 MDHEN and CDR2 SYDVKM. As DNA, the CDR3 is TGTGCCAGCAGTTTGGGGGCGACAGGGACCTACGAGCAGTACGTC. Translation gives CASSLGATGTYEQYV.

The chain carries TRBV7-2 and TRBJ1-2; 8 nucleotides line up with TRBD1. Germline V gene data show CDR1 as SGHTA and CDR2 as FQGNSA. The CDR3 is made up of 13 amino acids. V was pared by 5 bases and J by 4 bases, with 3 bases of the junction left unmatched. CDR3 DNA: TGTGCCAGCAGCCGGACAGGGCCCTATGGCTACACCTTC. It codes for CASSRTGPYGYTF.

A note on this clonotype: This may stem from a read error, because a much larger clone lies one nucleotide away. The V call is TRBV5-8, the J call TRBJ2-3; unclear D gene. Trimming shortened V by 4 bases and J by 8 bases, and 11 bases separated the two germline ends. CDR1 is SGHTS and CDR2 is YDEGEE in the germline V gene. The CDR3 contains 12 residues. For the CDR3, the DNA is TGTGCCAGCAGCGGGTACAAGGGTACGCAGTATTTT. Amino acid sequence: CASSGYKGTQYF.

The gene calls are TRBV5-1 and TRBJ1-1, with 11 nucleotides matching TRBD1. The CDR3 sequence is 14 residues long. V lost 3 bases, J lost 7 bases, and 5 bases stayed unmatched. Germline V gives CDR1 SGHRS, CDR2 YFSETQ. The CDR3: CASSSEGQGDEAFF. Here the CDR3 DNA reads TGCGCCAGCAGCTCTGAGGGACAGGGGGATGAAGCTTTCTTT.

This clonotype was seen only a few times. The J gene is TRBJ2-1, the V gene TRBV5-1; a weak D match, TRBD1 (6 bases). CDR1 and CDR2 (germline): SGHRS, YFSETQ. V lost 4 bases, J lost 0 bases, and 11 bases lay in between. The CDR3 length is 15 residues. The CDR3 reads CASSPDRSSYNEQFF. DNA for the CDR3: TGCGCCAGCAGCCCCGACAGGAGCTCCTACAATGAGCAGTTCTTC.

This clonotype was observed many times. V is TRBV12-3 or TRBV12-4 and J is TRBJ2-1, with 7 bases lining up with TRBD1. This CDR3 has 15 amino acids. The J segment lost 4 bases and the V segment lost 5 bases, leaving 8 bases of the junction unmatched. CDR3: CASSRPGQIYNEQFF. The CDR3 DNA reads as TGTGCCAGCAGTCGGCCGGGACAGATATACAATGAGCAGTTCTTC.

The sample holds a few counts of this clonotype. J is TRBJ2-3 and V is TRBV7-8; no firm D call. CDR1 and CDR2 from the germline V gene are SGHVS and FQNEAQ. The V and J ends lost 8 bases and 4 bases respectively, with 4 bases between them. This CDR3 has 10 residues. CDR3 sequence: CASEADTQYF. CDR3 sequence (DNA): TGTGCCAGCGAGGCAGATACGCAGTATTTT.

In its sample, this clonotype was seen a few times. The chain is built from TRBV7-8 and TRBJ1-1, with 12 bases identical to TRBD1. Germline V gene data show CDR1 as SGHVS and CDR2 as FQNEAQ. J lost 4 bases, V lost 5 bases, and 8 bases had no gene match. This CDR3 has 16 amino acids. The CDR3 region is CASSDRDRGLSTEAFF. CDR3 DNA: TGTGCCAGCAGCGATAGGGACAGGGGGCTGAGCACTGAAGCTTTCTTT.